The source of this TCR beta chain is a study of T cell repertoires in cytomegalovirus infection. In TCRdb, the reads were re-called with MiXCR into one record per CDR3 protein. Here the sample spans around 530,000 distinct CDR3 sequences, about 26% being singletons. V dropped 1 base and J dropped 4; count of bases not matched to a gene: 7. Germline lookup yields CDR1 MGHDK and CDR2 SYGVNS. This CDR3 has 17 amino acids. V is TRBV25-1 and J is TRBJ2-1, with 10 positions matching TRBD1. This TCR was recovered from a human donor in good health (CMV status not recorded). Some clones in this sample may be carry-over from other donors' samples. Sample: PBMCs. CDR3 in DNA: TGTGCCAGCAGTGAATCCGTGGGACAGGGGTATTACAATGAGCAGTTCTTC. Translating it yields CASSESVGQGYYNEQFF.